The clone carrying this TCR beta chain was picked up a small number of times. The data were obtained in a study of blood T cells in healthy people across ages. The ends lost 4 bases at V and 7 bases at J; junction bases unmatched: 6. The CDR3 contains 14 residues. The germline CDR1 and CDR2 sequences are LNHNV and YYDKDF (reference sequence). Through a sample-barcoded 5' primer and a J-beta primer mix, a second PCR was run for roughly 6 to 11 cycles. In TCRdb, the 5' RACE reads were re-called with MiXCR into one record per CDR3 protein. Of some 640,000 distinct CDR3 sequences in the sample, approximately 30% are singletons; the top ten hold 15% to 17%.

V gene TRBV15 combines with J gene TRBJ2-7; 11 positions match TRBD1. Input material: blood. This receptor was taken from a woman of 80 years or more in good health. The CDR3 nucleotides are TGTGCCACCAGCACCCGGGACAGGGGGAGGGAGCAGTACTTC. Encoded protein: CATSTRDRGREQYF.